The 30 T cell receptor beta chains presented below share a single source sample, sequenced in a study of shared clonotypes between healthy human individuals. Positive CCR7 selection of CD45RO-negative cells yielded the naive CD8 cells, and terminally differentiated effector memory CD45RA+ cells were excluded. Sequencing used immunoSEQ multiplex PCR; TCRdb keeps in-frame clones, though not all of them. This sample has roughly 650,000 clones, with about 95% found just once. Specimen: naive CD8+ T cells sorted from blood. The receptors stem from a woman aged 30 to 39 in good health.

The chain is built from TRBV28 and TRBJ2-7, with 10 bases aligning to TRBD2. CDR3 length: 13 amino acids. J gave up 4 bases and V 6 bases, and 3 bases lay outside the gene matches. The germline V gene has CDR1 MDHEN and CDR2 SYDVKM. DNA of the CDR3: TGTGCCAGCAGGCTAGCGGGAGCGTACGAGCAGTACTTC. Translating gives CASRLAGAYEQYF.

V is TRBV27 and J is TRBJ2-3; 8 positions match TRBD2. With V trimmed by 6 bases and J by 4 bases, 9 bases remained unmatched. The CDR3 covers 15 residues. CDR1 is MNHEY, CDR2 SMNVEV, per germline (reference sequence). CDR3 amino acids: CASRPGLVSSDTQYF. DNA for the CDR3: TGTGCCAGCAGGCCGGGACTAGTGTCGTCAGATACGCAGTATTTT.

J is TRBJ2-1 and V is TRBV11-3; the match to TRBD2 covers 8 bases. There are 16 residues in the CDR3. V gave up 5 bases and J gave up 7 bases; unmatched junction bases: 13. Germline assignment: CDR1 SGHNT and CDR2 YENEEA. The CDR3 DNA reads TGTGCCAGCAGCGCCCCCCGGGAGGGCCTCGGGAATGAGCAGTTCTTC. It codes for CASSAPREGLGNEQFF.

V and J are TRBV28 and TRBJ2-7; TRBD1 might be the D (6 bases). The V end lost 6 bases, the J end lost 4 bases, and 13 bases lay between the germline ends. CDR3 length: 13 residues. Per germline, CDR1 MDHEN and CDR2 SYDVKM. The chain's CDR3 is CASRNPQGYEQYF. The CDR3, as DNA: TGTGCCAGCAGAAATCCACAGGGTTACGAGCAGTACTTC.

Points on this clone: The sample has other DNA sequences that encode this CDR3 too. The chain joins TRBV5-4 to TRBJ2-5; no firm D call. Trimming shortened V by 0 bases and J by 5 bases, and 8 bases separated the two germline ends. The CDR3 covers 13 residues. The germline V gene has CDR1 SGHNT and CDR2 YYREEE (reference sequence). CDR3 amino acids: CASSLEVEETQYF. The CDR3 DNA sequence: TGTGCCAGCAGCTTGGAGGTTGAGGAGACCCAGTACTTC.

In nucleotides, the CDR3 is TGTGCCAGTAGTATAGATCTGGAGAATGAGCAGTTCTTC. It encodes CASSIDLENEQFF. This chain joins TRBV19 and TRBJ2-1; no reliable D call. Trimming pared 0 bases from V and 7 bases from J, leaving 7 bases between. Germline V gives CDR1 LNHDA, CDR2 SQIVND (reference sequence). The CDR3 loop spans 13 amino acids.

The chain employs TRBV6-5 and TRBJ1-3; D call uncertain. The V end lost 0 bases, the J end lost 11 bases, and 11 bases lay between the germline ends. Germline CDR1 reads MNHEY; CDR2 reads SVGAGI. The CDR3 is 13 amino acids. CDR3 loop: CASSYSMAGAIYF. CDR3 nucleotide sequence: TGTGCCAGCAGTTACTCGATGGCTGGCGCCATATATTTT.

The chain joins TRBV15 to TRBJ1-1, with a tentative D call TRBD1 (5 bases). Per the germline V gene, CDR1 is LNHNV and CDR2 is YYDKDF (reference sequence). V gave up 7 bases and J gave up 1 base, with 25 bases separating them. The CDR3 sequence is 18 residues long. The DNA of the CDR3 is TGTGCCACCAACAACAATCCCAGGGACTTACTTTCGAACACTGAAGCTTTCTTT. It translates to CATNNNPRDLLSNTEAFF.

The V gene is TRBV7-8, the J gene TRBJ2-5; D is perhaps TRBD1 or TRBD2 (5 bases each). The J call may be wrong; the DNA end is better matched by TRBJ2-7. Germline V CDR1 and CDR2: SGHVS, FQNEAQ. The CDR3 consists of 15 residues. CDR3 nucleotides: TGTGCCAGCAGCTCCGGGGCTGTTACAACCTACGAGCAGTACTTC. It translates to CASSSGAVTTYEQYF.

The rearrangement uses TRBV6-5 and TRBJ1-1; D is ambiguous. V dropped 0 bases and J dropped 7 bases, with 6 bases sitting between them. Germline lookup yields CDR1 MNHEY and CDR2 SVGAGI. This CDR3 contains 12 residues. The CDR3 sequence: CASSYSGGEAFF. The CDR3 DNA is TGTGCCAGCAGTTACTCAGGAGGTGAAGCTTTCTTT.

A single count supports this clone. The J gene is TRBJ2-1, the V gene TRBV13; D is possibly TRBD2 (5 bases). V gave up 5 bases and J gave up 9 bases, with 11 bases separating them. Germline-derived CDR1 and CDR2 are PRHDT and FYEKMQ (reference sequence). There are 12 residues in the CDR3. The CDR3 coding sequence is TGTGCCAGCAGCCGCGCCAGCGGTGAGCAGTTCTTC. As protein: CASSRASGEQFF.

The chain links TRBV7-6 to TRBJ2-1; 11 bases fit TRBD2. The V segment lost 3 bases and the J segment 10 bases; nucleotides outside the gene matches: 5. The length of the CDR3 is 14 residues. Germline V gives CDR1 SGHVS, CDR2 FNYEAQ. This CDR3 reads CASSLWVAGGEQFF. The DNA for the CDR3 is TGTGCCAGCAGCTTGTGGGTAGCGGGAGGGGAGCAGTTCTTC. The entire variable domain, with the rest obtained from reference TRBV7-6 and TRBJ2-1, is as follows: GAGVSQSPRYKVTKRGQDVALRCDPISGHVSLYWYRQALGQGPEFLTYFNYEAQQDKSGLPNDRFSAERPEGSISTLTIQRTEQRDSAMYRCASSLWVAGGEQFFGPGTRLTVL.

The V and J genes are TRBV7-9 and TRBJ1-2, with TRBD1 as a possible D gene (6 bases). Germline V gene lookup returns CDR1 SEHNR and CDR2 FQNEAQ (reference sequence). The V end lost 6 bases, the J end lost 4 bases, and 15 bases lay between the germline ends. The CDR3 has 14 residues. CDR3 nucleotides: TGTGCCAGCAGACCGGACAGTTTCGGCTATGGCTACACCTTC. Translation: CASRPDSFGYGYTF.

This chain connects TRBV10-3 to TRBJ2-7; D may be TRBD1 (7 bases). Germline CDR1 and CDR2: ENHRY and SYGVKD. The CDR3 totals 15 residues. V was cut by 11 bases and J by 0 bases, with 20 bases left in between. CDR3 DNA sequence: TGTGCCGCCCAGGGGGGAGGTGGCAGCTCCTACGAGCAGTACTTC. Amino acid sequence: CAAQGGGGSSYEQYF.

The CDR3 loop reads CASVRQENTGELFF. As DNA, the CDR3 is TGTGCCAGCGTAAGACAGGAAAACACCGGGGAGCTGTTTTTT. The gene calls are TRBV7-9 and TRBJ2-2, with D possibly being TRBD1 (6 bases). The V gene lost 8 bases and the J gene lost 2 bases, with 12 bases spanning the gap. CDR3 length equals 14 residues. Germline V gives CDR1 SEHNR, CDR2 FQNEAQ (reference sequence).

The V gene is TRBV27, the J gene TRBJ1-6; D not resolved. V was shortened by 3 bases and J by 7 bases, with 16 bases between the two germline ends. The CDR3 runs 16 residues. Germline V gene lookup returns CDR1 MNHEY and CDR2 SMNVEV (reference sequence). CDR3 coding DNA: TGTGCCAGCAGTTTCTCCTATGGGGTAGGGAATTCACCCCTCCACTTT. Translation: CASSFSYGVGNSPLHF.

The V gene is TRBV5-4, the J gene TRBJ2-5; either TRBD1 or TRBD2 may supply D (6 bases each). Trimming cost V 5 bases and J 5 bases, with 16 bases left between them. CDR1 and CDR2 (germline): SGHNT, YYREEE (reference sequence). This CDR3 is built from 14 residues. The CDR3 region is CASRSWGARETQYF. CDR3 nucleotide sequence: TGTGCCAGCAGGTCCTGGGGGGCCAGGGAGACCCAGTACTTC.

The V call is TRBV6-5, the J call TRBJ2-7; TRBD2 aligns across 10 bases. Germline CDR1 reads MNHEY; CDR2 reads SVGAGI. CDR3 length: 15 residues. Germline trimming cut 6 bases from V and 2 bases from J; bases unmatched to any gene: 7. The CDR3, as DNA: TGTGCCAGCAGCCCTAGCGGGGGAATACCCTACGAGCAGTACTTC. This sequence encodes CASSPSGGIPYEQYF.

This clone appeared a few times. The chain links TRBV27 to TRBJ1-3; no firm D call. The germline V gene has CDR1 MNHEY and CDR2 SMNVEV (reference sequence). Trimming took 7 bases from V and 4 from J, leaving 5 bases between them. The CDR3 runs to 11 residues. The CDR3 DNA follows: TGTGCCAGCAAGGTCGGAAACACCATATATTTT. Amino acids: CASKVGNTIYF.

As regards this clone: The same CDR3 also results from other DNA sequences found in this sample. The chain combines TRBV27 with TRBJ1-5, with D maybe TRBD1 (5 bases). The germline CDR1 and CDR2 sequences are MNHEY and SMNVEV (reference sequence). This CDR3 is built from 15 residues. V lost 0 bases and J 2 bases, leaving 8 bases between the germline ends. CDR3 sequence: CASSLSAGGNQPQHF. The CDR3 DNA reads TGTGCCAGCAGTTTATCCGCGGGGGGCAATCAGCCCCAGCATTTT.

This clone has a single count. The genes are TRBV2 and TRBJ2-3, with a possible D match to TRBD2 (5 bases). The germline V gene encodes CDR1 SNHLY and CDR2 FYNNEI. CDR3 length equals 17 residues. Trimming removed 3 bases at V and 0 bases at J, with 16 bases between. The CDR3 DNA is TGTGCCAGCAGTGAGATCGCGGACTTCACTAGCACAGATACGCAGTATTTT. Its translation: CASSEIADFTSTDTQYF.

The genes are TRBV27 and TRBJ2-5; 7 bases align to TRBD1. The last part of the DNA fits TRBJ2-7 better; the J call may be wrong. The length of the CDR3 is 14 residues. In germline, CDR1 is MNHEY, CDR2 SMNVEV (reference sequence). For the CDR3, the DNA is TGTGCCAGCAGTTTATCCCGGACAGGCTACGAGCAGTACTTC. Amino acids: CASSLSRTGYEQYF.

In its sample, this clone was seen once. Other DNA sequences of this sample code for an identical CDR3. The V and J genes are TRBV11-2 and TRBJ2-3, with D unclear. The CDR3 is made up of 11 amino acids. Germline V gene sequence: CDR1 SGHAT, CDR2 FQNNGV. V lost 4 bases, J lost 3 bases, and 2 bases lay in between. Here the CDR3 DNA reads TGTGCCAGCAGCTCGACAGATACGCAGTATTTT. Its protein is CASSSTDTQYF.

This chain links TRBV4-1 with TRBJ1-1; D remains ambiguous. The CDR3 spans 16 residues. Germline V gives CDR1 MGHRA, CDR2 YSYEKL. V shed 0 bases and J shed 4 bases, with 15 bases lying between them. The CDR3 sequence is CASSQDPPGLSTEAFF. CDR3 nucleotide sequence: TGCGCCAGCAGCCAAGATCCCCCGGGGTTGAGCACTGAAGCTTTCTTT.

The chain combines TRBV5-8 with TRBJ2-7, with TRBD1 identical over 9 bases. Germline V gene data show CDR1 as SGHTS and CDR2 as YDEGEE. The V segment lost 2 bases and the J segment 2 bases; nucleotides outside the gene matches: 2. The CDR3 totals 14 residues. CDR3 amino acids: CASSFRDRAYEQYF. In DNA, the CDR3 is TGTGCCAGCAGCTTCCGGGACAGGGCCTACGAGCAGTACTTC.

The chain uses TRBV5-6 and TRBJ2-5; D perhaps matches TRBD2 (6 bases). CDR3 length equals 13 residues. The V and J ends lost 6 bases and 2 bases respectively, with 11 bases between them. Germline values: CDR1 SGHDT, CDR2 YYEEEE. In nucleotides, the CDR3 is TGTGCCAGCACCATAGCGGCACAAGAGACCCAGTACTTC. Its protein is CASTIAAQETQYF.

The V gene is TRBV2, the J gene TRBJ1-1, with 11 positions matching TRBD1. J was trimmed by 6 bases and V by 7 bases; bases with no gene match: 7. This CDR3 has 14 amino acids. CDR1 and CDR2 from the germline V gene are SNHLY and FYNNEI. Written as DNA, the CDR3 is TGTGCCAGCACGGGAGGACAGGGGGCTTCTGAAGCTTTCTTT. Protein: CASTGGQGASEAFF.

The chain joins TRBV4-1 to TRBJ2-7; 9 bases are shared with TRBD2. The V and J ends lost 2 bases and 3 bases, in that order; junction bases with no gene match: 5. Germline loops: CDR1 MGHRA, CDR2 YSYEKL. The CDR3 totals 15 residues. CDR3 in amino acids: CASSQPLAGFYEQYF. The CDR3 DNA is TGCGCCAGCAGCCAACCACTAGCGGGTTTCTACGAGCAGTACTTC.

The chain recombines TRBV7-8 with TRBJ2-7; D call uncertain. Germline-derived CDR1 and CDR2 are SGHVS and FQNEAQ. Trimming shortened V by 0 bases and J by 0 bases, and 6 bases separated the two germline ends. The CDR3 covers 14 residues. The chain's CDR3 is CASSLASSSYEQYF. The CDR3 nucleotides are TGTGCCAGCAGCTTAGCCTCCAGCTCCTACGAGCAGTACTTC.

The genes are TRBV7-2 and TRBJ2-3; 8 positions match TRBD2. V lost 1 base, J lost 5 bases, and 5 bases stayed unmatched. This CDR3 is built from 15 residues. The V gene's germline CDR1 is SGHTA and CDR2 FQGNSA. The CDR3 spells CASSLEAGVLDTQYF. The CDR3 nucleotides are TGTGCCAGCAGCTTAGAAGCGGGAGTACTAGATACGCAGTATTTT.